This T cell receptor beta chain was captured by sequencing in a study of blood T cells in healthy people across ages. Isolating PBMCs gave at least 6.5 million of these cells per sample. Through a sample-barcoded 5' primer and a J-beta primer mix, a second PCR was run for roughly 7 to 11 cycles. TCRdb analysed the 5' RACE reads with MiXCR anew, one entry per CDR3 protein. Altogether hundreds of thousands of distinct CDR3 sequences are present, under 45% being singletons, with the ten largest covering around 21%. The germline V gene has CDR1 LGHNA and CDR2 YSLEER. V trimming: 0 bases; J trimming: 9 bases; junction bases outside the gene matches: 11. The CDR3 spans 17 residues.

The sample consisted of blood. V usage is TRBV4-3 and J usage is TRBJ1-6, with TRBD1 matching over 7 bases. The TCR sequence derives from a man aged 60-69 years in good health. The chain's CDR3 is CASSQDHRANRGSPLHF. CDR3 bases: TGCGCCAGCAGCCAAGATCACCGAGCCAACAGGGGTTCACCCCTCCACTTT.